This T cell receptor (beta chain) was recovered during a study of blood T cell repertoires in COVID-19. Data came from immunoSEQ multiplex PCR; TCRdb stores just in-frame clones and leaves some out. This table has hundreds of thousands of clones, around 92% appearing once. Germline-derived CDR1 and CDR2 are SQVTM and ANQGSEA. The CDR3 has 15 amino acids. Trimming removed 4 bases at V and 4 bases at J, with 16 bases between. The chain employs TRBV29-1 and TRBJ2-2; no firm D call. The origin of this receptor is a woman aged 45-59 years who had been exposed to COVID-19. Input material: PBMCs or T cells enriched from blood (not recorded which). The CDR3 loop is CSVALYTRRTGELFF. The CDR3 DNA sequence: TGCAGCGTTGCCCTTTACACGCGGCGCACCGGGGAGCTGTTTTTT.